The rows below give T cell receptor beta chains drawn from one sample of a study of blood T cells in healthy people across ages. One entry per CDR3 protein, called by TCRdb with MiXCR from the 5' RACE reads. The sample contains about 1.4 million distinct CDR3 sequences, almost 60% of which appear only once. Sequenced sample: blood. The receptor set was obtained from a man aged 18 to 30 in good health. Both conserved end residues are part of each CDR3. The D gene is left open where the match is weak. Clone size is given for some rows only: seen once, a few or many times, or a class if the clone is expanded.

CDR3: CSARDLESYGYTF
DNA: TGCAGTGCTAGAGATTTAGAGTCGTATGGCTACACCTTC
J: TRBJ1-2
V: TRBV20-1
D: .
size: .

CDR3: CASSRGGDTQYF
DNA: TGTGCCAGCAGCAGGGGCGGAGATACGCAGTATTTT
J: TRBJ2-3
V: TRBV5-1
D: .
size: few

CDR3: CASFYRLAGLYNEQFF
DNA: TGTGCCAGCTTTTACCGACTAGCGGGCCTTTACAATGAGCAGTTCTTC
J: TRBJ2-1
V: TRBV5-6
D: TRBD2
size: .

CDR3: CASSQAPGLAGEQYF
DNA: TGCGCCAGCAGCCAAGCCCCGGGACTAGCGGGGGAGCAGTACTTC
J: TRBJ2-7
V: TRBV4-1
D: TRBD2
size: few

CDR3: CSARDGGRDTREQYF
DNA: TGCAGTGCTAGAGATGGGGGACGTGACACAAGGGAGCAGTACTTC
J: TRBJ2-7
V: TRBV20-1
D: .
size: .

CDR3: CAWSEVRYSNYGYTF
DNA: TGTGCCTGGAGCGAAGTCCGATACTCTAACTATGGCTACACCTTC
J: TRBJ1-2
V: TRBV30
D: .
size: .

CDR3: CASRPLAGGQQETQYF
DNA: TGTGCCAGCAGGCCGCTAGCGGGAGGACAGCAAGAGACCCAGTACTTC
J: TRBJ2-5
V: TRBV12-3/TRBV12-4
D: TRBD2
size: once

CDR3: CSALGRVRYLTEAFF
DNA: TGCAGTGCCCTAGGCAGGGTAAGGTACCTCACTGAAGCTTTCTTT
J: TRBJ1-1
V: TRBV20-1
D: .
size: .

CDR3: CASSEPMNTGELFF
DNA: TGCGCCAGCAGTGAGCCGATGAACACCGGGGAGCTGTTTTTT
J: TRBJ2-2
V: TRBV10-2
D: .
size: .

CDR3: CASSFLTSGRLYEQYF
DNA: TGTGCCAGCAGTTTCCTCACTAGCGGGAGACTCTACGAGCAGTACTTC
J: TRBJ2-7
V: TRBV27
D: TRBD2
size: .

CDR3: CASSATENNEQFF
DNA: TGTGCCAGCAGCGCCACGGAGAACAATGAGCAGTTCTTC
J: TRBJ2-1
V: TRBV13
D: .
size: .

CDR3: CASTGDGSYNEQFF
DNA: TGTGCCAGCACCGGAGATGGGTCCTACAATGAGCAGTTCTTC
J: TRBJ2-1
V: TRBV27
D: .
size: .

CDR3: CASSSGQVGNTQYF
DNA: TGTGCCAGCAGCTCGGGACAGGTGGGGAATACGCAGTATTTT
J: TRBJ2-3
V: TRBV11-2
D: TRBD1
size: .

CDR3: CASSHTVPEGQYF
DNA: TGCGCCAGCAGCCACACCGTACCAGAGGGGCAGTACTTC
J: TRBJ2-7
V: TRBV4-1
D: .
size: .

CDR3: CASSQGTGGFYEQYF
DNA: TGTGCCAGCAGCCAAGGCACGGGGGGATTCTACGAGCAGTACTTC
J: TRBJ2-7
V: TRBV14
D: TRBD2
size: .

CDR3: CSVEGRQKNIQYF
DNA: TGCAGCGTTGAAGGTCGACAGAAAAACATTCAGTACTTC
J: TRBJ2-4
V: TRBV29-1
D: .
size: few

CDR3: CASSYSRDSSGNTIYF
DNA: TGTGCCAGCAGTTACTCACGGGACAGCTCTGGAAACACCATATATTTT
J: TRBJ1-3
V: TRBV6-6
D: TRBD1
size: .

CDR3: CASSQVSDEQYF
DNA: TGTGCCAGCAGCCAAGTTTCCGACGAGCAGTACTTC
J: TRBJ2-7
V: TRBV3-1
D: .
size: many

CDR3: CASSQEAGENSPLHF
DNA: TGTGCCAGCAGCCAAGAGGCAGGGGAGAATTCACCCCTCCACTTT
J: TRBJ1-6
V: TRBV4-2
D: .
size: .

CDR3: CSASPRTGAYEQYF
DNA: TGCAGTGCTAGCCCGAGGACAGGCGCCTACGAGCAGTACTTC
J: TRBJ2-7
V: TRBV20-1
D: TRBD1
size: .

CDR3: CASSSYGTGAEQYF
DNA: TGTGCCAGCAGCTCCTACGGGACAGGGGCCGAGCAGTACTTC
J: TRBJ2-7
V: TRBV13
D: TRBD1
size: .

CDR3: CASSSAGDTEAFF
DNA: TGTGCCAGCAGCTCCGCAGGGGACACTGAAGCTTTCTTT
J: TRBJ1-1
V: TRBV7-9
D: .
size: .

CDR3: CSVRGQANTGELFF
DNA: TGCAGCGTCCGCGGACAGGCCAACACCGGGGAGCTGTTTTTT
J: TRBJ2-2
V: TRBV29-1
D: TRBD1
size: .

CDR3: CASSQDGSSRYSNQPQHF
DNA: TGTGCCAGCAGCCAAGATGGCAGCTCACGTTATAGCAATCAGCCCCAGCATTTT
J: TRBJ1-5
V: TRBV4-2
D: .
size: .

CDR3: CAWSVAAFNEQYF
DNA: TGTGCCTGGAGTGTCGCCGCCTTCAATGAGCAGTACTTC
J: TRBJ2-5
V: TRBV30
D: .
size: .

CDR3: CSGTGGGPYEQYF
DNA: TGCAGTGGGACCGGTGGGGGGCCCTACGAGCAGTACTTC
J: TRBJ2-7
V: TRBV20-1
D: .
size: few

CDR3: CASSLTNSYNEQFF
DNA: TGTGCCAGCAGTCTGACTAACTCCTACAATGAGCAGTTCTTC
J: TRBJ2-1
V: TRBV7-9
D: .
size: .

CDR3: CAAGEDTF
DNA: TGTGCCGCGGGGGAGGACACCTTC
J: TRBJ1-2
V: TRBV18
D: .
size: .

CDR3: CSTLTGTLDGYTF
DNA: TGCAGCACCCTCACAGGGACCTTAGATGGCTACACCTTC
J: TRBJ1-2
V: TRBV29-1
D: .
size: many

CDR3: CASSNRTGTGNEQFF
DNA: TGCGCCAGCAGCAATCGGACAGGGACAGGCAATGAGCAGTTCTTC
J: TRBJ2-1
V: TRBV5-1
D: TRBD1
size: few

CDR3: CASSAVAGGSSYEQYF
DNA: TGTGCCAGCAGTGCCGTAGCGGGGGGGAGCTCCTACGAGCAGTACTTC
J: TRBJ2-7
V: TRBV6-6
D: TRBD2
size: .

CDR3: CASSQDSRGVGVGADTQYF
DNA: TGCGCCAGCAGCCAAGATTCTCGAGGGGTAGGGGTAGGAGCAGATACGCAGTATTTT
J: TRBJ2-3
V: TRBV4-3
D: .
size: once

CDR3: CASSQVGSGTNTEAFF
DNA: TGCGCCAGCAGCCAAGTCGGTAGCGGGACGAACACTGAAGCTTTCTTT
J: TRBJ1-1
V: TRBV4-3
D: .
size: .

CDR3: CANIRDPLYEQYF
DNA: TGTGCCAACATCCGGGACCCCCTCTACGAGCAGTACTTC
J: TRBJ2-7
V: TRBV7-4
D: .
size: few

CDR3: CASSAGKGGVNEQFF
DNA: TGCGCCAGCAGCGCCGGGAAGGGAGGGGTCAATGAGCAGTTCTTC
J: TRBJ2-1
V: TRBV5-1
D: TRBD2
size: once

CDR3: CASSQNSGGAPDTQYF
DNA: TGTGCCAGCAGCCAGAATAGCGGGGGGGCCCCAGATACGCAGTATTTT
J: TRBJ2-3
V: TRBV4-2
D: TRBD2
size: .

CDR3: CASSNNEAFF
DNA: TGTGCCAGCAGCAATAATGAAGCTTTCTTT
J: TRBJ1-1
V: TRBV14
D: .
size: .

CDR3: CASSPATSGGSDTQYF
DNA: TGTGCCAGCAGCCCGGCGACTAGCGGGGGTTCAGATACGCAGTATTTT
J: TRBJ2-3
V: TRBV4-2
D: TRBD2
size: .

CDR3: CASSEDPESTDTQYF
DNA: TGTGCCAGCAGTGAAGATCCCGAATCTACAGATACGCAGTATTTT
J: TRBJ2-3
V: TRBV6-4
D: .
size: .

CDR3: CASSLFQGRDTQYF
DNA: TGTGCCAGCAGTTTATTCCAGGGGCGAGATACGCAGTATTTT
J: TRBJ2-3
V: TRBV27
D: .
size: few